Below, 24 T cell receptor beta chains from the same sample are listed, as sequenced in a study of OX40 agonist ivuxolimab in advanced cancers. Method: immunoSEQ multiplex PCR; TCRdb's copy keeps in-frame clones and lacks some. The sample has more than 65,000 clones, about 91% seen once; the top ten hold less than 0.65%. This specimen consisted of CD4+ or CD8+ T cells sorted from blood, obtained in a trial of the OX40 agonist ivuxolimab. The source of these receptors is an adult with an advanced solid tumor such as melanoma, head and neck, liver or kidney cancer.

The gene calls are TRBV10-3 and TRBJ2-7; 7 bases line up with TRBD1. The J segment lost 2 bases and the V segment lost 8 bases, leaving 6 bases of the junction unmatched. The germline gives CDR1 ENHRY, CDR2 SYGVKD. The CDR3 has 13 residues. The CDR3: CAICRDRTYEQYF. Here the CDR3 DNA reads TGTGCCATCTGTAGGGACAGAACCTACGAGCAGTACTTC.

V gene TRBV5-1 combines with J gene TRBJ2-2; 9 positions agree with TRBD1. The CDR3 runs 18 residues. With V trimmed by 4 bases and J by 5 bases, 15 bases remained unmatched. The germline CDR1 and CDR2 sequences are SGHRS and YFSETQ. The CDR3 bases are TGCGCCAGCAGCCGGAAATCCGGGACAGGGTTGAGGACCGGGGAGCTGTTTTTT. Protein: CASSRKSGTGLRTGELFF.

This sequence joins TRBV18 and TRBJ1-5; TRBD1 aligns across 11 bases. This CDR3 spans 16 amino acids. Trimming at V came to 3 bases and at J to 6 bases, leaving 7 bases not matched to a gene. The germline CDR1 and CDR2 sequences are KGHSH and LQKENI. The CDR3 sequence is CASSPAGTGGVQPQHF. CDR3 bases: TGTGCCAGCTCACCCGCCGGGACAGGGGGTGTTCAGCCCCAGCATTTT.

Worth noting for this clone: This specimen includes other DNA sequences encoding the same CDR3. CDR3 coding DNA: TGTGCCAGCAGTGGTACAGGGAACTATGGCTACACCTTC. This gives the protein CASSGTGNYGYTF. J is TRBJ1-2 and V is TRBV2, with D maybe TRBD1 (6 bases). Germline V gene data show CDR1 as SNHLY and CDR2 as FYNNEI. This CDR3 is 13 amino acids long. The V end lost 4 bases, the J end lost 2 bases, and 8 bases lay between the germline ends.

The rearrangement joins TRBV2 to TRBJ2-5; TRBD1 is a possible D gene (6 bases). V lost 3 bases, J lost 1 base, and 9 bases lay in between. The germline V gene has CDR1 SNHLY and CDR2 FYNNEI. The CDR3 has 14 residues. CDR3 loop: CASSEQGLQETQYF. CDR3 bases: TGTGCCAGCAGTGAGCAGGGGCTCCAAGAGACCCAGTACTTC.

The chain couples TRBV6-5 to TRBJ1-4; TRBD1 matches at 7 bases. Germline CDR1 and CDR2: MNHEY and SVGAGI. Trimming at V came to 6 bases and at J to 3 bases, leaving 4 bases not matched to a gene. The CDR3 is made up of 14 amino acids. The CDR3 region has the DNA TGTGCCAGCAGCCGCGGGACAGCTAATGAAAAACTGTTTTTT. It is translated as CASSRGTANEKLFF.

The rearrangement joins TRBV18 to TRBJ1-2; D is undetermined. V gave up 2 bases and J gave up 3 bases, with 7 bases separating them. The V gene's germline CDR1 is KGHSH and CDR2 LQKENI. The CDR3 is 13 residues long. CDR3 DNA sequence: TGTGCCAGCTCACCAAATCCAGACTATGGCTACACCTTC. Its protein product is CASSPNPDYGYTF.

The chain links TRBV12-5 to TRBJ1-1, with TRBD1 matching over 7 bases. Trimming took 4 bases from V and 2 from J; bases not matched to a gene: 4. Germline V gene data show CDR1 as LGHNT and CDR2 as FRNRAP. The CDR3 loop spans 14 amino acids. The CDR3 DNA reads TGTGCTAGTGGTTCCCAGGGGGGAAACACTGAAGCTTTCTTT. It is translated as CASGSQGGNTEAFF.

This clone was detected a few times. This chain joins TRBV18 and TRBJ1-2, with TRBD1 matching over 7 bases. Per the germline V gene, CDR1 is KGHSH and CDR2 is LQKENI. This CDR3 has 14 residues. V lost 4 bases, J lost 8 bases, and 10 bases stayed unmatched. For the CDR3, the DNA is TGTGCCAGCTCACTAGCGACAGGGTTGGAAGGCTACACCTTC. Translated, it gives CASSLATGLEGYTF.

This chain links TRBV29-1 with TRBJ1-6; 10 nucleotides line up with TRBD1. The CDR3 spans 13 residues. The V gene's germline CDR1 is SQVTM and CDR2 ANQGSEA. V lost 6 bases, J lost 7 bases, and 3 bases stayed unmatched. CDR3: CSVAGQGNSPLHF. CDR3 in DNA: TGCAGCGTAGCGGGACAGGGGAATTCACCCCTCCACTTT.

The rearrangement links TRBV18 to TRBJ2-7; TRBD1 is a possible D gene (6 bases). The CDR3 runs to 16 residues. V was shortened by 3 bases and J by 1 base, with 16 bases between the two germline ends. CDR1 is KGHSH, CDR2 LQKENI, per germline. In nucleotides, the CDR3 is TGTGCCAGCTCACCCAAGGGGCTACAGGGATCCTACGAGCAGTACTTC. Translation: CASSPKGLQGSYEQYF. Filled out from reference TRBV18 and TRBJ2-7, the complete variable domain reads NAGVMQNPRHLVRRRGQEARLRCSPMKGHSHVYWYRQLPEEGLKFMVYLQKENIIDESGMPKERFSAEFPKEGPSILRIQQVVRGDSAAYFCASSPKGLQGSYEQYFGPGTRLTVT.

The chain combines TRBV11-2 with TRBJ2-3; possibly TRBD1 or TRBD2 for D (5 bases each). The CDR3 totals 15 residues. Trimming cost V 5 bases and J 4 bases, with 16 bases left between them. Germline CDR1 SGHAT, CDR2 FQNNGV. As DNA, the CDR3 is TGTGCCAGCAGCCACGCCGGGGCTAGTTCAGATACGCAGTATTTT. This codes for CASSHAGASSDTQYF.

V gene TRBV10-2 combines with J gene TRBJ2-5; perhaps TRBD1 as D (6 bases). The CDR3 is made up of 12 amino acids. CDR1 is WSHSY and CDR2 is SAAADI in the germline V gene. Trimming stripped 6 bases from V and 2 bases from J, with 7 bases between. The CDR3 reads CASRGHQETQYF. The CDR3 DNA reads as TGCGCCAGCAGGGGACATCAAGAGACCCAGTACTTC.

This clone was seen just once. Here the CDR3 reads CASSFDRVIYGYTF. CDR3 in DNA: TGCGCCAGCAGCTTCGACAGGGTGATCTATGGCTACACCTTC. The genes are TRBV5-1 and TRBJ1-2; TRBD1 agrees at 7 bases. This CDR3 is built from 14 residues. The V gene end was trimmed by 2 bases and the J gene end by 4 bases; junction bases not matched to a gene: 5. Germline V gene sequence: CDR1 SGHRS, CDR2 YFSETQ. Together with reference TRBV5-1 and TRBJ1-2, the CDR3 gives the full variable domain: KAGVTQTPRYLIKTRGQQVTLSCSPISGHRSVSWYQQTPGQGLQFLFEYFSETQRNKGNFPGRFSGRQFSNSRSEMNVSTLELGDSALYLCASSFDRVIYGYTFGSGTRLTVV.

As regards this clone: Other DNA sequences within the sample encode an identical CDR3. This chain's CDR3 is CASSLQDTQYF. For the CDR3, the DNA is TGCGCCAGCAGCTTGCAGGATACGCAGTATTTT. The chain employs TRBV5-1 and TRBJ2-3; D unclear. This CDR3 contains 11 residues. The ends were cut back, 1 base at V and 6 bases at J, with 3 bases in the middle. The germline V gene encodes CDR1 SGHRS and CDR2 YFSETQ. The entire variable domain, with the rest obtained from reference TRBV5-1 and TRBJ2-3, is as follows: KAGVTQTPRYLIKTRGQQVTLSCSPISGHRSVSWYQQTPGQGLQFLFEYFSETQRNKGNFPGRFSGRQFSNSRSEMNVSTLELGDSALYLCASSLQDTQYFGPGTRLTVL.

This chain links TRBV5-1 with TRBJ2-1, with TRBD2 matching 10 bases. Germline assignment: CDR1 SGHRS and CDR2 YFSETQ. CDR3 length equals 18 residues. V lost 4 bases, J lost 4 bases, and 14 bases stayed unmatched. CDR3 DNA sequence: TGCGCCAGCAGCCTCGGGAGAGCCAGCGGGGGGGCTTACAATGAGCAGTTCTTC. It codes for CASSLGRASGGAYNEQFF.

This clone showed up just once. The chain employs TRBV5-1 and TRBJ2-6, with 9 nucleotides matching TRBD2. Losses at the gene ends were 2 bases for V and 0 bases for J; bases not matched to a gene: 6. Germline CDR1 reads SGHRS; CDR2 reads YFSETQ. CDR3 length: 18 residues. CDR3 region: CASSFYSGGLSGANVLTF. CDR3 DNA: TGCGCCAGCAGCTTCTACAGCGGGGGGCTCTCTGGGGCCAACGTCCTGACTTTC.

This rearrangement joins TRBV18 to TRBJ2-5, with 7 bases matching TRBD1. The V segment lost 8 bases and the J segment 2 bases; nucleotides outside the gene matches: 5. Looked up from germline, CDR1 is KGHSH and CDR2 is LQKENI. The CDR3 extends over 13 amino acids. DNA for the CDR3: TGTGCCAGCGCCCGGGACAGACAAGAGACCCAGTACTTC. This sequence encodes CASARDRQETQYF.

Here the CDR3 DNA reads TGTGCCAGCAGCTTGTGGTACACAGGGAGCGAGACCCAGTACTTC. This translates into CASSLWYTGSETQYF. The rearrangement links TRBV5-4 to TRBJ2-5; possibly TRBD1 for D (6 bases). Looked up from germline, CDR1 is SGHNT and CDR2 is YYREEE (reference sequence). This CDR3 has 15 amino acids. The V end lost 1 base, the J end lost 5 bases, and 15 bases lay between the germline ends. Looking up the rest from reference TRBV5-4 and TRBJ2-5 gives the full variable domain: ETGVTQSPTHLIKTRGQQVTLRCSSQSGHNTVSWYQQALGQGPQFIFQYYREEENGRGNFPPRFSGLQFPNYSSELNVNALELDDSALYLCASSLWYTGSETQYFGPGTRLLVL.

The chain links TRBV15 to TRBJ1-5, with 7 bases matching TRBD1. This CDR3 comprises 14 residues. The V gene end was trimmed by 1 base and the J gene end by 7 bases; junction bases not matched to a gene: 4. Germline V gene lookup returns CDR1 LNHNV and CDR2 YYDKDF (reference sequence). This CDR3 is CATSRVTGDQPQHF. The CDR3 region has the DNA TGTGCCACCAGCAGAGTAACAGGGGACCAGCCCCAGCATTTT.

The rearrangement joins TRBV5-4 to TRBJ2-7; the D call may be TRBD1 or TRBD2 (8 bases each). This CDR3 comprises 15 residues. From germline, CDR1 is SGHNT and CDR2 YYREEE (reference sequence). V lost 4 bases and J lost 2, with 16 bases in between. CDR3 DNA: TGTGCCAGCAGCGCGGGGGGCAGGGGGCCCTACGAGCAGTACTTC. It is translated as CASSAGGRGPYEQYF.

V is TRBV7-9 and J is TRBJ2-1, with 11 bases that match TRBD2. CDR1 and CDR2 (germline): SEHNR, FQNEAQ (reference sequence). The CDR3 consists of 17 residues. J lost 5 bases, V lost 5 bases, and 11 bases had no gene match. The CDR3 loop is CASSPSRIAGGDNEQFF. The CDR3, as DNA: TGTGCCAGCAGCCCCTCTCGTATAGCGGGGGGGGACAATGAGCAGTTCTTC.

V is TRBV29-1 and J is TRBJ2-2; 8 bases are shared with TRBD1. The CDR3 has 14 residues. Germline V gives CDR1 SQVTM, CDR2 ANQGSEA. V dropped 6 bases and J dropped 4; count of bases not matched to a gene: 7. The CDR3 sequence: CSVQLDRGTGELFF. The DNA for the CDR3 is TGCAGCGTCCAACTAGACAGGGGCACCGGGGAGCTGTTTTTT.

This rearrangement joins TRBV30 to TRBJ2-1, with a tentative D call TRBD1 (5 bases). V was shortened by 1 base and J by 4 bases, with 8 bases between the two germline ends. CDR1 is GTSNPN and CDR2 is SVGIG in the germline V gene (reference sequence). The CDR3 is made up of 13 amino acids. The chain's CDR3 is CAWSEGIYNEQFF. The CDR3 DNA reads TGTGCCTGGAGTGAGGGGATTTACAATGAGCAGTTCTTC.